This paragraph covers one T cell receptor (beta chain) sequence. Its specificity is unknown. V was clipped by 6 bases and J by 0 bases, with 6 bases between them. This CDR3 has 12 residues. Second doses that came at about 4 or about 12 weeks were put together. Some clones are missing from TCRdb's copy, which holds only in-frame ones; the method was immunoSEQ multiplex PCR. Seen here are about 56,000 clones, 70% to 90% observed once, and the top ten hold about 7%. The sample is drawn from a study of T cell responses to AZD1222 COVID-19 vaccine. Study findings and constraints: Among AZD1222 vaccinees, only six were seropositive at baseline.

The input for sequencing was peripheral blood, taken 28 days after the second AZD1222 dose. This rearrangement joins TRBV12-3 or TRBV12-4 to TRBJ2-7, with D hard to call. The clonotype was recovered from an adult who received the AZD1222 COVID-19 vaccine. CDR3 amino acids: CASSSFSYEQYF. In DNA, the CDR3 is TGTGCCAGCAGCTCTTTCTCCTACGAGCAGTACTTC.